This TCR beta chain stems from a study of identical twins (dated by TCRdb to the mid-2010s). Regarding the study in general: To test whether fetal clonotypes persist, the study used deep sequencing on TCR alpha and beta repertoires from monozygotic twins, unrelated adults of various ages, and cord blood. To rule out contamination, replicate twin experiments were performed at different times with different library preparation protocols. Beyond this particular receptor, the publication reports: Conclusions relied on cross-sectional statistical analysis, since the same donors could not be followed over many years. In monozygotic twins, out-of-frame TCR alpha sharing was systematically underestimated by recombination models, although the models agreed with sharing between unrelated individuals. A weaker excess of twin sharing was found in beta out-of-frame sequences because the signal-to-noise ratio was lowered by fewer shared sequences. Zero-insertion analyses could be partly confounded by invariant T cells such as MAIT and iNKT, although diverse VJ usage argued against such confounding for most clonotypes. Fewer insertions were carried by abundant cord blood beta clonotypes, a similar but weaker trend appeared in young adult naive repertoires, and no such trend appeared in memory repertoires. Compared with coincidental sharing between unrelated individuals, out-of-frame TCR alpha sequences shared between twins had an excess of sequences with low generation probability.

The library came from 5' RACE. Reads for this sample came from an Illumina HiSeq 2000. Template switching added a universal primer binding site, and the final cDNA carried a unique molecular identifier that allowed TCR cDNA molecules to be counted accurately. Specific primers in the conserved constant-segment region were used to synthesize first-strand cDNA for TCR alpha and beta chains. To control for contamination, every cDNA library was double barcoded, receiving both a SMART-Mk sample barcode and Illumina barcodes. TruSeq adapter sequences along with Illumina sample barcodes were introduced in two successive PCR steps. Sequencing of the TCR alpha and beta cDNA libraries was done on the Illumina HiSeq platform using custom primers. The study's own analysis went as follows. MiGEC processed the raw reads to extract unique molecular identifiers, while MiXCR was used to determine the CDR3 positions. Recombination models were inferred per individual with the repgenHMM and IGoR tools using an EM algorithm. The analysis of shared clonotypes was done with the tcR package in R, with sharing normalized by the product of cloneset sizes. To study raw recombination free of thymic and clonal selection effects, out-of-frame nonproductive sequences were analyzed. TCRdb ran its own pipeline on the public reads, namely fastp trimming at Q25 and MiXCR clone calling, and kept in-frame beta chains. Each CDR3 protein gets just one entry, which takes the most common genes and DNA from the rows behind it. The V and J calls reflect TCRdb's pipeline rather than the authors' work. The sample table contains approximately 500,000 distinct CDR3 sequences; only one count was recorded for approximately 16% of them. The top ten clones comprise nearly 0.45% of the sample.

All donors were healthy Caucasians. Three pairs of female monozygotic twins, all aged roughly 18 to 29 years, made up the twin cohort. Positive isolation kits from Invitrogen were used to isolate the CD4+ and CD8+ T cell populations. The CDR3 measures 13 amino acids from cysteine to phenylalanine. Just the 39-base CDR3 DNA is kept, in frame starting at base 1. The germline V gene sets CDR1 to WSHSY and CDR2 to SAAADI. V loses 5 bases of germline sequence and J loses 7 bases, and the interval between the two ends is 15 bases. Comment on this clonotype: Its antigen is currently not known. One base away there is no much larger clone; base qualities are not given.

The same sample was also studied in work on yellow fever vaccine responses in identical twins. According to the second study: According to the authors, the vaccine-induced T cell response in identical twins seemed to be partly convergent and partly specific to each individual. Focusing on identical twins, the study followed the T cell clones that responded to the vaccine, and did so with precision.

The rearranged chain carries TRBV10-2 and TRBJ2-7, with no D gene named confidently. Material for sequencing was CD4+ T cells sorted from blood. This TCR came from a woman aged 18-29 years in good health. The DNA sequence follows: TGCGCCAGCAGTACGGTGGCCCACTGGGAGCAGTACTTC. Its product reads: CASSTVAHWEQYF.